The clone carrying this TCR beta chain was seen many times. Its antigen remains unidentified. Time point described: persistent/refractory GD, antithyroid drugs over 5 years with positive TRAb. From PBMCs, RNA was extracted and then used to make the TCR library. This entry belongs to a study of regulatory T cells in long-lasting Graves disease. Study at large: More than 5 years of antithyroid drugs with positive TSH receptor antibodies defined persistent Graves' disease. Notes on the study in general: Among persistent patients, a larger number of public clonotypes were shared (around 2,700) than among newly diagnosed patients (about 1,000). Analyses excluded thyroid tissue, covering peripheral blood alone. Persistent disease preferred TRBV28, TRBJ1-2 and TRBJ2-5; new disease, TRBV20-1 and TRBJ2-1.

CDR1 and CDR2 from the germline V gene are MDHEN and SYDVKM. The V gene lost 7 bases and the J gene lost 5 bases, with 15 bases spanning the gap. This CDR3 has 15 amino acids. Combining iRepertoire HTBI primers with Arm-PCR of CDR3 regions, the authors built TCR beta libraries. TCRdb ran MiXCR on the multiplex PCR reads and lists one entry per CDR3 protein. The top ten clones hold about 20% of a sample with 350,000 to 450,000 distinct CDR3 sequences, under 25% of them seen once. This sequence was found in a female donor with Graves disease. Sequencing was performed on peripheral blood mononuclear cells (PBMCs), taken when the disease was refractory, from a patient treated with antithyroid drugs. The V call is TRBV28, the J call TRBJ2-6; D might be TRBD2 (5 bases). CDR3 sequence reads: CASTPGSVWANVLTF. Here the CDR3 DNA reads TGTGCCAGCACCCCCGGTAGCGTCTGGGCCAACGTCCTGACTTTC.